The clone carrying this T cell receptor (beta chain) was seen a few times. V lost 2 bases and J lost 4, with 17 bases in between. This CDR3 contains 16 residues. CDR1 and CDR2 from the germline V gene are SGHNT and YYREEE (reference sequence). TCRdb passed the RT-PCR reads through MiXCR, listing each CDR3 protein once. The sample contains under 550,000 distinct CDR3 sequences, less than 10% of which appear only once. The sample comes from a study of response to subunit inactivated influenza vaccine. The sequence derives from a man aged 50 to 69 who received an inactivated influenza vaccine. The sequenced sample was PBMCs from blood, obtained less than 30 months after vaccination. The chain has TRBV5-4 and TRBJ2-3; tentative D call: TRBD1 (5 bases). CDR3 loop: CASSLRVAGSADTQYF. As DNA, the CDR3 is TGTGCCAGCAGCTTACGGGTTGCAGGGTCAGCAGATACGCAGTATTTT.